The 11 T cell receptor beta chains below come from one sample, sequenced in a study of molecular identifiers for immune sequencing clone quantification. TCRdb passed the PCR reads through MiXCR, listing each CDR3 protein once. The table has about 500,000 distinct CDR3 sequences, around 23% seen once; the top ten hold over 0.6%. The sample consisted of naive CD8+ T cells from blood, with Jurkat cell RNA spiked in. The subset denotes: FACS-sorted CD8+CD4-CCR7+CD45RA+ naive T cells. These receptors were taken from a human donor in good health. Some libraries in this study had Jurkat cell RNA spiked in.

The rearrangement uses TRBV19 and TRBJ2-7; no clear D gene. This CDR3 spans 12 amino acids. In germline, CDR1 is LNHDA, CDR2 SQIVND (reference sequence). V lost 6 bases, J lost 6 bases, and 12 bases lay in between. The CDR3 DNA sequence: TGTGCCAGTAGGAATGGAGCGTCCGAGCAGTACTTC. This sequence encodes CASRNGASEQYF. The full variable domain, with the rest looked up from reference TRBV19 and TRBJ2-7, is DGGITQSPKYLFRKEGQNVTLSCEQNLNHDAMYWYRQDPGQGLRLIYYSQIVNDFQKGDIAEGYSVSREKKESFPLTVTSAQKNPTAFYLCASRNGASEQYFGPGTRLTVT.

This clonotype occurred a few times. The chain employs TRBV5-4 and TRBJ2-7; no clear D. The CDR3 spans 14 residues. Germline-derived CDR1 and CDR2 are SGHNT and YYREEE (reference sequence). V dropped 4 bases and J dropped 5 bases, with 16 bases sitting between them. CDR3 region: CASSPEAASHEQYF. DNA for the CDR3: TGTGCCAGCAGCCCCGAGGCAGCGTCCCACGAGCAGTACTTC.

This clonotype occurred many times. V gene TRBV12-3 or TRBV12-4 combines with J gene TRBJ2-7; D unclear. Trimming cost V 6 bases and J 4 bases, with 10 bases left between them. This CDR3 comprises 12 residues. The CDR3 loop reads CASSLTPYEQYF. CDR3 in DNA: TGTGCCAGCAGCCTTACCCCTTACGAGCAGTACTTC.

This clonotype was detected a few times. The chain couples TRBV28 to TRBJ2-7; 7 nucleotides align to TRBD1. There are 11 residues in the CDR3. Germline lookup yields CDR1 MDHEN and CDR2 SYDVKM. V gave up 7 bases and J gave up 4 bases; unmatched junction bases: 1. CDR3 nucleotide sequence: TGTGCCAGCACCAGGGGGTACGAGCAGTACTTC. The encoded protein is CASTRGYEQYF. Combining the CDR3 with reference TRBV28 and TRBJ2-7 gives the whole variable domain DVKVTQSSRYLVKRTGEKVFLECVQDMDHENMFWYRQDPGLGLRLIYFSYDVKMKEKGDIPEGYSVSREKKERFSLILESASTNQTSMYLCASTRGYEQYFGPGTRLTVT.

This sequence joins TRBV24-1 and TRBJ2-1; no firm D call. The CDR3 totals 15 residues. Germline V lookup: CDR1 KGHDR, CDR2 SFDVKD. The V gene lost 5 bases and the J gene lost 2 bases, with 12 bases spanning the gap. The CDR3 loop reads CATSGSDIPYNEQFF. Written as DNA, the CDR3 is TGTGCCACCAGTGGTTCTGACATCCCCTACAATGAGCAGTTCTTC.

This clonotype has just a few counts. The V and J genes are TRBV7-9 and TRBJ1-1; D not certain. CDR3 size: 13 residues. In germline, CDR1 is SEHNR, CDR2 FQNEAQ (reference sequence). Trimming cost V 4 bases and J 5 bases, with 11 bases left between them. The CDR3: CASSSTQPTEAFF. CDR3 bases: TGTGCCAGCAGCTCGACACAACCAACTGAAGCTTTCTTT.

In its sample, this clonotype was seen a few times. The chain has TRBV27 and TRBJ1-1; 10 nucleotides line up with TRBD1. The CDR3 has 16 residues. V trimming: 7 bases; J trimming: 2 bases; junction bases outside the gene matches: 10. Germline values: CDR1 MNHEY, CDR2 SMNVEV (reference sequence). This CDR3 is CASTQTGGFSNTEAFF. The CDR3 DNA reads as TGTGCCAGCACCCAGACAGGGGGCTTCTCAAACACTGAAGCTTTCTTT.

This clonotype was counted many times. The rearrangement links TRBV7-9 to TRBJ2-7; 10 nucleotides match TRBD1. Germline V CDR1 and CDR2: SEHNR, FQNEAQ (reference sequence). CDR3 length equals 15 residues. J was trimmed by 6 bases and V by 5 bases; bases with no gene match: 10. As DNA, the CDR3 is TGTGCCAGCAGCCCTCCCTCGACAGGGGGCACCGAGCAGTACTTC. Translation gives CASSPPSTGGTEQYF.

The gene calls are TRBV14 and TRBJ2-5, with 9 bases identical to TRBD1. Germline trimming cut 2 bases from V and 2 bases from J; bases unmatched to any gene: 6. The CDR3 consists of 16 residues. Germline CDR1 reads SGHDN; CDR2 reads FVKESK. The CDR3 DNA sequence: TGTGCCAGCAGCCAATTCAAAGGACAGGGGCAAGAGACCCAGTACTTC. Its translation: CASSQFKGQGQETQYF.

This clonotype has just one count. A read error is possible here, since a much larger clone lies one base away. V usage is TRBV25-1 and J usage is TRBJ2-1; 8 nucleotides line up with TRBD2. Germline values: CDR1 MGHDK, CDR2 SYGVNS. CDR3 size: 14 residues. Trimming cost V 4 bases and J 11 bases; bases outside gene matches: 10. In DNA, the CDR3 is TGTGCCAGCAGTGTCGCTAGCGGGTCCCATAAGCAGTTCTTC. The encoded protein is CASSVASGSHKQFF. Looking up the rest from reference TRBV25-1 and TRBJ2-1 gives the full variable domain: EADIYQTPRYLVIGTGKKITLECSQTMGHDKMYWYQQDPGMELHLIHYSYGVNSTEKGDLSSESTVSRIRTEHFPLTLESARPSHTSQYLCASSVASGSHKQFFGPGTRLTVL.

This chain connects TRBV2 to TRBJ1-4; maybe TRBD1 (5 bases). Deletions cut 7 bases from V and 3 bases from J, with 12 bases between. The CDR3 consists of 14 residues. Looked up from germline, CDR1 is SNHLY and CDR2 is FYNNEI. CDR3 coding DNA: TGTGCCAGCAATGTCACAGGTCCTAATGAAAAACTGTTTTTT. It codes for CASNVTGPNEKLFF. The whole variable domain, filled in from reference TRBV2 and TRBJ1-4, reads EPEVTQTPSHQVTQMGQEVILRCVPISNHLYFYWYRQILGQKVEFLVSFYNNEISEKSEIFDDQFSVERPDGSNFTLKIRSTKLEDSAMYFCASNVTGPNEKLFFGSGTQLSVL.